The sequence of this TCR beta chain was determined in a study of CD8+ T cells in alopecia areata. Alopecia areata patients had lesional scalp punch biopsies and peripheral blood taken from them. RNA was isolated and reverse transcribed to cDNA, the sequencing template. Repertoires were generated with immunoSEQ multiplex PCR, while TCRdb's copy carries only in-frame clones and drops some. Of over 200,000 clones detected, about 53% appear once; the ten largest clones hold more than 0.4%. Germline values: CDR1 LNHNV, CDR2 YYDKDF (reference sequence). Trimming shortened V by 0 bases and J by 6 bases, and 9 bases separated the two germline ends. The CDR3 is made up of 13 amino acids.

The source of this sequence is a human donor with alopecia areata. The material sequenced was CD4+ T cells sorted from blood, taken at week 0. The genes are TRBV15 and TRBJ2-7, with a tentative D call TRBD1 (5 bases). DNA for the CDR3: TGTGCCACCAGCAGAGATGGGGCAGTCGAGCAGTACTTC. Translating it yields CATSRDGAVEQYF.